The 10 T cell receptor beta chains in this list originate from one sample, sequenced in a study of beta chain features in type 1 diabetes. Reverse transcribing all isolated RNA meant expressed TCRB transcripts were sequenced. Sequencing used immunoSEQ multiplex PCR; TCRdb keeps in-frame clones, though not all of them. This table holds about 160,000 clones, around 8% found once. Sequencing input: central memory CD4+ T cells from blood. These receptors originate from a man aged 18 to 30 in good health.

A word on this clone: The sample carries other DNA sequences with the same CDR3. The chain recombines TRBV4-3 with TRBJ1-2, with 7 bases aligning to TRBD1. CDR1 is LGHNA and CDR2 is YSLEER in the germline V gene. The length of the CDR3 is 15 residues. Trimming cost V 0 bases and J 5 bases; bases outside gene matches: 6. CDR3 sequence reads: CASSQEVTQGYGYTF. The CDR3 DNA follows: TGCGCCAGCAGCCAAGAAGTAACACAGGGGTATGGCTACACCTTC.

The chain carries TRBV6-4 and TRBJ1-1, with 9 bases aligning to TRBD1. The CDR3 contains 12 residues. Looked up from germline, CDR1 is MRHNA and CDR2 is SNTAGT. V dropped 8 bases and J dropped 10; count of bases not matched to a gene: 8. CDR3 bases: TGTGCCAGCTCAACCGGGACAGGGAGAGCTTTCTTT. The encoded protein is CASSTGTGRAFF.

This clone showed up many times. J is TRBJ2-3 and V is TRBV18; a weak D match, TRBD2 (5 bases). The CDR3 is made up of 15 amino acids. The ends were cut back, 3 bases at V and 3 bases at J, with 13 bases in the middle. The germline V gene has CDR1 KGHSH and CDR2 LQKENI. The CDR3 loop reads CASSPSLDGTDTQYF. In DNA, the CDR3 is TGTGCCAGCTCACCTTCACTAGACGGGACAGATACGCAGTATTTT.

The rearrangement joins TRBV4-1 to TRBJ2-1, with D uncertain. Germline lookup yields CDR1 MGHRA and CDR2 YSYEKL. The CDR3 has 14 residues. Trimming shortened V by 3 bases and J by 4 bases, and 10 bases separated the two germline ends. CDR3 DNA sequence: TGCGCCAGCAGCCACCAGACTGGTTACAATGAGCAGTTCTTC. This translates into CASSHQTGYNEQFF.

This chain joins TRBV10-3 and TRBJ2-3; 9 bases are a match to TRBD2. With 3 bases clipped from V and 4 bases from J, the junction kept 5 bases outside the gene matches. The germline CDR1 and CDR2 sequences are ENHRY and SYGVKD. The CDR3 has 15 residues. As DNA, the CDR3 is TGTGCCATCAGTGATAGCGGGAGATCCCCAGATACGCAGTATTTT. It encodes CAISDSGRSPDTQYF.

This clone has a count of ten or more. The gene calls are TRBV19 and TRBJ2-5, with 9 bases identical to TRBD2. The CDR3 runs to 13 residues. Trimming cost V 5 bases and J 5 bases; bases outside gene matches: 3. The germline CDR1 and CDR2 sequences are LNHDA and SQIVND (reference sequence). The CDR3 spells CASSFGLAETQYF. The CDR3 DNA is TGTGCCAGTAGTTTTGGACTAGCGGAGACCCAGTACTTC.

This chain uses TRBV4-3 with TRBJ1-2; the D gene is possibly TRBD1 (6 bases). CDR1 is LGHNA, CDR2 YSLEER, per germline. The CDR3 is made up of 15 amino acids. The V end lost 0 bases, the J end lost 2 bases, and 10 bases lay between the germline ends. Here the CDR3 reads CASSQDWTANYGYTF. The CDR3 nucleotides read TGCGCCAGCAGCCAAGACTGGACAGCCAACTATGGCTACACCTTC.

This clone appeared a single time. The chain carries TRBV20-1 and TRBJ2-7; D not certain. Germline CDR1 reads DFQATT; CDR2 reads SNEGSKA (reference sequence). This CDR3 is built from 11 residues. Trimming took 0 bases from V and 6 from J, leaving 6 bases between them. The CDR3 sequence: CSARDLREQYF. CDR3 DNA sequence: TGCAGTGCTAGAGATCTCCGCGAGCAGTACTTC.

Ten or more counts support this clone. The rearrangement links TRBV29-1 to TRBJ1-5; 7 nucleotides match TRBD1. There are 13 residues in the CDR3. Unmatched junction bases numbered 6, after V lost 6 bases and J lost 4 bases. The germline V gene has CDR1 SQVTM and CDR2 ANQGSEA. The CDR3 DNA sequence: TGCAGCGTCCAAGGGGACAGTAATCAGCCCCAGCATTTT. Protein sequence: CSVQGDSNQPQHF. The whole variable domain, filled in from reference TRBV29-1 and TRBJ1-5, reads SAVISQKPSRDICQRGTSLTIQCQVDSQVTMMFWYRQQPGQSLTLIATANQGSEATYESGFVIDKFPISRPNLTFSTLTVSNMSPEDSSIYLCSVQGDSNQPQHFGDGTRLSIL.

The rearrangement uses TRBV7-2 and TRBJ2-7, with 12 positions matching TRBD2. Germline assignment: CDR1 SGHTA and CDR2 FQGNSA. The length of the CDR3 is 16 residues. Trimming took 1 base from V and 6 from J; bases not matched to a gene: 7. The DNA for the CDR3 is TGTGCCAGCAGCTTAGTGGCTAGCGGGGGGGTAAGCGAGCAGTACTTC. Its protein product is CASSLVASGGVSEQYF.